These 17 T cell receptor beta chains came from one sample sequenced in a study of blood T cell repertoires in COVID-19. Assay: immunoSEQ multiplex PCR; the TCRdb copy retains only in-frame clones and omits some. The sample yields roughly 670,000 clones, just under 90% seen once. Sequences were obtained from peripheral blood. These TCRs come from a woman aged 18-29 years with acute or convalescent COVID-19.

V gene TRBV5-1 combines with J gene TRBJ1-6; 11 positions match TRBD1. CDR3 length: 18 amino acids. After removal of 2 bases from V and 8 bases from J, the junction contained 12 bases not matched to a gene. Germline values: CDR1 SGHRS, CDR2 YFSETQ. CDR3: CASSLRSGQGARDSPLHF. The CDR3 nucleotides are TGCGCCAGCAGCTTAAGAAGTGGACAGGGGGCTAGGGATTCACCCCTCCACTTT. Supplemented by reference TRBV5-1 and TRBJ1-6, the full variable domain reads KAGVTQTPRYLIKTRGQQVTLSCSPISGHRSVSWYQQTPGQGLQFLFEYFSETQRNKGNFPGRFSGRQFSNSRSEMNVSTLELGDSALYLCASSLRSGQGARDSPLHFGNGTRLTVT.

V and J are TRBV6-5 and TRBJ2-4; D is unresolved. Trimming pared 0 bases from V and 0 bases from J, leaving 6 bases between. CDR3 size: 15 residues. The germline V gene has CDR1 MNHEY and CDR2 SVGAGI. The CDR3 loop reads CASSYSQVAKNIQYF. The CDR3 coding sequence is TGTGCCAGCAGTTACTCGCAGGTAGCCAAAAACATTCAGTACTTC.

This chain joins TRBV4-1 and TRBJ2-5; TRBD2 might be the D (5 bases). This CDR3 has 16 amino acids. V was trimmed by 0 bases and J by 4 bases, leaving 15 bases between them. Germline V gives CDR1 MGHRA, CDR2 YSYEKL. The CDR3 nucleotides read TGCGCCAGCAGCCAAGAGGGGTTCGGGGTTGGAGAGACCCAGTACTTC. This encodes CASSQEGFGVGETQYF.

The chain combines TRBV28 with TRBJ1-5; D is undetermined. CDR1 and CDR2 (germline): MDHEN, SYDVKM. The ends were cut back, 11 bases at V and 4 bases at J, with 15 bases in the middle. This CDR3 region has 13 residues. Here the CDR3 reads CASAPYTNQPQHF. The CDR3 DNA is TGTGCCTCTGCCCCTTACACAAATCAGCCCCAGCATTTT.

This CDR3 is CASSVFGGPYNEQFF. In nucleotides, the CDR3 is TGTGCCAGCAGCGTGTTCGGGGGGCCCTACAATGAGCAGTTCTTC. This chain connects TRBV9 to TRBJ2-1; perhaps TRBD2 as D (7 bases). The germline V gene encodes CDR1 SGDLS and CDR2 YYNGEE. V lost 2 bases and J 2 bases, leaving 11 bases between the germline ends. The CDR3 length is 15 residues. Combining the CDR3 with reference TRBV9 and TRBJ2-1 gives the whole variable domain DSGVTQTPKHLITATGQRVTLRCSPRSGDLSVYWYQQSLDQGLQFLIQYYNGEERAKGNILERFSAQQFPDLHSELNLSSLELGDSALYFCASSVFGGPYNEQFFGPGTRLTVL.

In DNA, the CDR3 is TGTGCCTGGAGCCCAGGGGCCAATGAGCAGTTCTTC. This codes for CAWSPGANEQFF. This chain joins TRBV30 and TRBJ2-1, with D possibly TRBD1 on 6 matching bases. Between the trimmed V and J ends, which lost 3 bases and 6 bases, there was a span of 9 bases. This CDR3 is built from 12 residues. Germline V gene lookup returns CDR1 GTSNPN and CDR2 SVGIG (reference sequence).

This rearrangement joins TRBV7-2 to TRBJ2-7; the match to TRBD2 covers 9 bases. V was pared by 3 bases and J by 2 bases, with 2 bases of the junction left unmatched. CDR1 is SGHTA, CDR2 FQGNSA, per germline. The CDR3 length is 14 residues. The CDR3: CASSFSGGTYEQYF. CDR3 coding DNA: TGTGCCAGCAGCTTCAGCGGGGGGACCTACGAGCAGTACTTC.

The chain employs TRBV7-2 and TRBJ1-4, with D maybe TRBD1 (5 bases). CDR1 is SGHTA, CDR2 FQGNSA, per germline. V dropped 8 bases and J dropped 3 bases, with 16 bases sitting between them. This CDR3 comprises 15 residues. CDR3 coding DNA: TGTGCCAGCGCCTTTACTGGGGGGGCTAATGAAAAACTGTTTTTT. Translated: CASAFTGGANEKLFF.

The chain combines TRBV5-1 with TRBJ1-1; D uncertain. The CDR3 is 15 residues long. Per the germline V gene, CDR1 is SGHRS and CDR2 is YFSETQ. Trimming removed 3 bases at V and 1 base at J, with 13 bases between. DNA for the CDR3: TGCGCCAGCAGCTCCCAGGCCGGGGAGAACACTGAAGCTTTCTTT. Translation gives CASSSQAGENTEAFF.

The chain recombines TRBV2 with TRBJ1-1, with TRBD1 matching 7 bases. Looked up from germline, CDR1 is SNHLY and CDR2 is FYNNEI. The CDR3 extends over 15 amino acids. The junction had 2 bases not matched to a gene; V was cut back by 0 bases and J by 1 base. In DNA form, the CDR3 reads TGTGCCAGCAGTGAAGCGGGGACAGCGAACACTGAAGCTTTCTTT. It specifies CASSEAGTANTEAFF. The variable domain in full, completed from reference TRBV2 and TRBJ1-1, reads EPEVTQTPSHQVTQMGQEVILRCVPISNHLYFYWYRQILGQKVEFLVSFYNNEISEKSEIFDDQFSVERPDGSNFTLKIRSTKLEDSAMYFCASSEAGTANTEAFFGQGTRLTVV.

The V gene is TRBV7-9, the J gene TRBJ1-1; D is ambiguous. Germline CDR1 and CDR2: SEHNR and FQNEAQ (reference sequence). The CDR3 extends over 15 amino acids. Trimming stripped 5 bases from V and 0 bases from J, with 13 bases between. CDR3 loop: CASSPRGQMNTEAFF. In nucleotides, the CDR3 is TGTGCCAGCAGCCCCAGAGGCCAGATGAACACTGAAGCTTTCTTT.

This sequence joins TRBV24-1 and TRBJ1-2; no reliable D call. This CDR3 is 13 amino acids long. V shed 5 bases and J shed 2 bases, with 8 bases lying between them. The germline V gene has CDR1 KGHDR and CDR2 SFDVKD. The CDR3 protein is CATSGSVNYGYTF. In DNA, the CDR3 is TGTGCCACCAGTGGATCAGTAAACTATGGCTACACCTTC.

This clone was observed a single time. In the same sample, other DNA sequences code for this CDR3. The CDR3 loop reads CASSGDRNQPQHF. Here the CDR3 DNA reads TGTGCCAGCTCAGGAGACAGAAATCAGCCCCAGCATTTT. V is TRBV18 and J is TRBJ1-5; TRBD1 is a possible D gene (5 bases). CDR1 is KGHSH, CDR2 LQKENI, per germline. The CDR3 is made up of 13 amino acids. Trimming pared 5 bases from V and 4 bases from J, leaving 9 bases between.

V and J are TRBV7-2 and TRBJ1-3; possibly TRBD1 for D (5 bases). Germline V gene data show CDR1 as SGHTA and CDR2 as FQGNSA. Trimming removed 4 bases from V and 8 bases from J, with 24 bases in between. The CDR3 has 17 residues. The chain's CDR3 is CASSSPRRGVKGDTIYF. CDR3 DNA: TGTGCCAGCAGCTCACCACGGAGGGGTGTTAAAGGGGACACCATATATTTT. The entire variable domain, with the rest obtained from reference TRBV7-2 and TRBJ1-3, is as follows: GAGVSQSPSNKVTEKGKDVELRCDPISGHTALYWYRQSLGQGLEFLIYFQGNSAPDKSGLPSDRFSAERTGGSVSTLTIQRTQQEDSAVYLCASSSPRRGVKGDTIYFGEGSWLTVV.

This chain connects TRBV5-1 to TRBJ2-2, with 7 bases matching TRBD1. The CDR3 covers 17 residues. The J segment lost 0 bases and the V segment lost 3 bases, leaving 8 bases of the junction unmatched. Germline V lookup: CDR1 SGHRS, CDR2 YFSETQ. The CDR3 spells CASSWKGTESNTGELFF. The CDR3 DNA sequence: TGCGCCAGCAGCTGGAAAGGGACAGAGTCGAACACCGGGGAGCTGTTTTTT.

This clone occurred once. The chain carries TRBV29-1 and TRBJ2-7; 11 bases agree with TRBD1. The V segment lost 6 bases and the J segment 3 bases; nucleotides outside the gene matches: 13. Germline CDR1 reads SQVTM; CDR2 reads ANQGSEA. CDR3 size: 16 residues. The CDR3 nucleotides are TGCAGCGTGACCAAGTCGGACAGGGGGCGCCTCTACGAGCAGTACTTC. It translates to CSVTKSDRGRLYEQYF.

The chain carries TRBV19 and TRBJ1-2; the match to TRBD1 covers 9 bases. The germline V gene encodes CDR1 LNHDA and CDR2 SQIVND (reference sequence). Trimming cost V 1 base and J 8 bases; bases outside gene matches: 8. CDR3 size: 15 residues. The CDR3 reads CASSIARGQGYGYTF. The CDR3 DNA reads as TGTGCCAGTAGTATAGCTCGGGGACAGGGTTACGGCTACACCTTC.